This TCR beta chain originates from a study of vaccination and CD4 T cells after COVID-19. Overall study: Two of the convalescents were Hispanic, and convalescents were six males and four females. Researchers treated cells with overlapping spike peptides taken from SARS-CoV-2, HCoV-NL63, HCoV-OC43 and HCoV-229E. Points from the study as a whole: Convalescent participants were relatively few, and none had early post-infection timepoints studied.

Sequence data for DNA of cultured CD4+ T cells were generated by the Oncomine TCR Beta short-read assay. Once CD4+ T cells had been cultured, genomic DNA was extracted from them. MiXCR was run by TCRdb on the PCR reads, yielding one entry per CDR3 protein. Counted here are more than 7,500 distinct CDR3 sequences, approximately 44% occurring once; the ten biggest clones make up approximately 13%. Treatment reported: roughly 11-day PBMC culture with coronavirus spike peptide pools or control peptides (ViraFEST assay). CD4+ T-cell collection from the unexposed donor predated the COVID-19 pandemic (2011-2018). Before TCRs were sequenced, ViraFEST expanded antigen-specific T cells with peptide pools. On this clonotype: What it recognizes is unknown.

V gave up 6 bases and J gave up 4 bases, with 12 bases separating them. This CDR3 is 13 amino acids long. In germline, CDR1 is SGHNT, CDR2 YENEEA. V usage is TRBV11-3 and J usage is TRBJ1-1, with D possibly being TRBD1 (5 bases). Sequencing was performed on CD4+ T cells from blood, cultured in vitro. The TCR originated in a human donor in good health. The CDR3 is CASSFQGGTEAFF. The DNA for the CDR3 is TGTGCCAGCAGTTTCCAGGGAGGCACTGAAGCTTTCTTT.